The present T cell receptor beta chain was sequenced within a study of radiation and T cells in renal cell carcinoma. As for time point: blood 4 weeks post-SBRT, at nephrectomy. Treatment meaning: 15 Gy SBRT to primary tumor, nephrectomy 4 weeks later. Blood was sampled at baseline, 2 weeks and 4 weeks after SBRT. Some clones are missing from TCRdb's copy, which holds only in-frame ones; the method was immunoSEQ multiplex PCR. Among about 40,000 clones listed, nearly 85% were seen once. Sample: blood, taken from a patient whose treatment included radiotherapy and nephrectomy. The TCR originated in a woman between 65 and 79 years old with renal cell carcinoma.

CDR3 sequence: CASQDRDSNQPQHF. The CDR3 region has the DNA TGTGCCAGTCAGGACAGGGATAGCAATCAGCCCCAGCATTTT. The V and J genes are TRBV19 and TRBJ1-5; TRBD1 aligns across 8 bases. The CDR3 extends over 14 amino acids. Germline-derived CDR1 and CDR2 are LNHDA and SQIVND (reference sequence). Trimming took 8 bases from V and 0 from J; bases not matched to a gene: 3.